This entry features one T cell receptor (beta chain) sequence. This sample was taken from a study of OX40 agonist ivuxolimab in advanced cancers. Measured with immunoSEQ multiplex PCR; TCRdb has only the in-frame clones, and not every one. The data hold about 98,000 clones, with 80% to 90% observed a single time. The source is an adult with an advanced solid tumor such as melanoma, head and neck, liver or kidney cancer. This specimen consisted of CD4+ or CD8+ T cells sorted from blood, obtained in a trial of the OX40 agonist ivuxolimab.

CDR3 protein: CASSIVSGASSYEQYV. The DNA for the CDR3 is TGTGCCAGCAGCATTGTTAGCGGGGCTAGCTCCTACGAGCAGTACGTC. This chain uses TRBV12-1 with TRBJ2-7; the D call TRBD2 from the table was never checked on the DNA. TRBV12-1 is a recognized pseudogene. This CDR3 is built from 16 residues.